This T cell receptor beta chain was sequenced in a study of T-cell memory formation after mild COVID-19. cDNA libraries for TCR alpha and TCR beta, carrying sample barcodes and UMIs, came from 5'RACE with constant-segment primers. A single record per CDR3 protein comes from TCRdb applying MiXCR to the 5' RACE reads. The table lists more than 250,000 distinct CDR3 sequences, about a sixth of them singletons. Whole-study results and caveats: Chiefly within CM and EM were the contracting CD4+ clones; CD8+ ones were within EMRA.

This clonotype was seen only a few times. What it binds is not known. The CDR3 totals 14 residues. V shed 5 bases and J shed 3 bases, with 14 bases lying between them. Germline assignment: CDR1 SGHTA and CDR2 FQGNSA. Sequenced input: PBMCs or a T cell subset sorted from them (not recorded which). The chain links TRBV7-2 to TRBJ2-7; maybe TRBD2 (5 bases). The sequence derives from a man younger than 35 who had mild COVID-19 (a few samples of this study predate the infection). Cell type and time point are not known. The CDR3 loop is CASSESPGYYEQYF. Written as DNA, the CDR3 is TGTGCCAGCAGCGAGTCCCCGGGGTACTACGAGCAGTACTTC.